Listed below are T cell receptor beta chains from one sample, sequenced in a study of T cell repertoires in cytomegalovirus infection. TCRdb itself ran the reads through MiXCR, one entry per CDR3 protein. The repertoire holds about 920,000 distinct CDR3 sequences, with approximately 31% as singletons. No antigens are known for them. The specimen was cultured CD8+ T cells from PBMCs, collected from culture after CMV antigen stimulation. The source is a human donor in good health (CMV status not recorded). Some clones in this sample may be carry-over from other donors' samples. The CDR3 runs from the conserved cysteine through the conserved F or W. The D gene is left open where the match is weak. Clone size is shown for a subset of rows, as once, few, many or a class of expanded clone.

>NA|TRBV2|few
CASSDRGPFANTGELFF
>NA|TRBV27|few
CASSLSTGGDETQYF
>TRBD1|TRBV19|few
CASSAWDRGNGYTF
>NA|TRBV19|NA
CATGLKYNEQFF
>TRBD2|TRBV6-5|NA
CASRGGASGEQYF
>TRBD2|TRBV6-2/TRBV6-3|few
CASLAGGHNEQFF
>TRBD2|TRBV4-1|many
CASSQGLAGGTDTQYF
>TRBD2|TRBV7-9|NA
CASSRTSGGAMSTDTQYF
>NA|TRBV7-9|many
CASSFMDSGSLEQYF
>NA|TRBV6-5|few
CASSYSINSRTENEKLFF